This paragraph reports one TCR beta chain. The antigen is not known. Profiled with immunoSEQ multiplex PCR; TCRdb holds only in-frame clones, not every one. Of approximately 54,000 clones listed, roughly 89% are singletons. The data stem from a study of cytomegalovirus exposure and HLA in healthy donors. General study findings and limits: Researchers reported that three CMV-associated chains were confirmed in vitro as CMV antigen-specific.

CDR3 length equals 15 residues. The V end was cut by 0 bases, the J end by 7 bases, with 11 bases between. Looked up from germline, CDR1 is SGHRS and CDR2 is YFSETQ. The receptor was isolated from a woman younger than 30 in good health and CMV-seropositive. The rearrangement joins TRBV5-1 to TRBJ1-6; D might be TRBD1 (6 bases). Sequencing was performed on PBMCs. In DNA form, the CDR3 reads TGCGCCAGCAGCTTGGGGGACACCCGCAATTCACCCCTCCACTTT. Its translation: CASSLGDTRNSPLHF.